This T cell receptor beta chain was identified during a study of cytomegalovirus exposure and HLA in healthy donors. Study outcomes and limitations: 15,000 to 20,000 TCR beta sequences were associated with HLA alleles at 0.05 false discovery rate in a later analysis. The authors assumed roughly uniform sequencing depth across donors for presence/absence analyses. Productive rates of about 87% or about 30% were seen for most TCR beta V segments in an earlier analysis.

PCR used 60 Vbeta primers and 13 Jbeta primers. Here immunoSEQ multiplex PCR was the method, and the copy in TCRdb shows in-frame clones only, minus some. The repertoire includes some 140,000 clones, approximately 77% of them detected once, and about 1% sits in the top ten. With respect to this clone: Its antigen is unknown.

This CDR3 comprises 13 residues. Per the germline V gene, CDR1 is MNHNY and CDR2 is SVGAGI (reference sequence). J gave up 1 base and V 7 bases, and 4 bases lay outside the gene matches. The sample taken for sequencing was PBMCs. The clonotype originates from a woman aged 55-70 years in good health and CMV-seronegative. The genes are TRBV6-6 and TRBJ2-7; 7 bases are shared with TRBD1. CDR3 region: CASIDRDSYEQYF. The CDR3 DNA sequence: TGTGCCAGCATCGACAGGGATTCCTACGAGCAGTACTTC.